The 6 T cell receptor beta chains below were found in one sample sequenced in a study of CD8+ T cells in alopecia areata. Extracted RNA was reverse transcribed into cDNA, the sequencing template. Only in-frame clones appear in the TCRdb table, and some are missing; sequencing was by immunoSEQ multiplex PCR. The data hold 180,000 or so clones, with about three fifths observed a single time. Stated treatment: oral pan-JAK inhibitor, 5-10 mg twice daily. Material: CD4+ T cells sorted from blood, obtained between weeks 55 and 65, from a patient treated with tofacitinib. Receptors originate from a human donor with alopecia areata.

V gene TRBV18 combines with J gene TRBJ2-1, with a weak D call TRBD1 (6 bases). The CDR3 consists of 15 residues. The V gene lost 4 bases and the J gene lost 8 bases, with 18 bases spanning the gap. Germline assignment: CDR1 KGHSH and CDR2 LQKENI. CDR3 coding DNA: TGTGCCAGCTCACGTCGACAGGATGGGACGGATGAGCAGTTCTTC. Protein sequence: CASSRRQDGTDEQFF.

This CDR3 is CASGKGSMNTEAFF. Written as DNA, the CDR3 is TGTGCCAGCGGAAAGGGGAGCATGAACACTGAAGCTTTCTTT. V usage is TRBV11-3 and J usage is TRBJ1-1; the D gene is possibly TRBD1 (5 bases). Trimming shortened V by 8 bases and J by 0 bases, and 13 bases separated the two germline ends. There are 14 residues in the CDR3. CDR1 is SGHNT, CDR2 YENEEA, per germline.

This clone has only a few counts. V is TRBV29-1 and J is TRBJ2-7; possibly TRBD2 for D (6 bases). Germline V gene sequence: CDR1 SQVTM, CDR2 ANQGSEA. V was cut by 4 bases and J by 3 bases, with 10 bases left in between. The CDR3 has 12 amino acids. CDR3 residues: CSVAGVGYEQYF. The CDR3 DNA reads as TGCAGCGTTGCGGGGGTTGGCTACGAGCAGTACTTC.

CDR3 in amino acids: CASSATGTALYYGYTF. The CDR3 nucleotides are TGTGCCAGCAGTGCCACCGGGACAGCCCTTTATTATGGCTACACCTTC. The V and J genes are TRBV2 and TRBJ1-2; 7 bases are a match to TRBD1. The CDR3 contains 16 residues. Trimming at V came to 4 bases and at J to 5 bases, leaving 13 bases not matched to a gene. Germline lookup yields CDR1 SNHLY and CDR2 FYNNEI.

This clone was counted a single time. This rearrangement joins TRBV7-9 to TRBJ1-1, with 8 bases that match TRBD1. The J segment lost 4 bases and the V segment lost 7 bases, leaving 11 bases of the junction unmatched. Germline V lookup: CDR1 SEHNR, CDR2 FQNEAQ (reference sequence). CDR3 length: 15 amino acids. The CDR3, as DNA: TGTGCCAGCAACGCCGCCCCGCAGGGGGCCACTGAAGCTTTCTTT. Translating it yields CASNAAPQGATEAFF.

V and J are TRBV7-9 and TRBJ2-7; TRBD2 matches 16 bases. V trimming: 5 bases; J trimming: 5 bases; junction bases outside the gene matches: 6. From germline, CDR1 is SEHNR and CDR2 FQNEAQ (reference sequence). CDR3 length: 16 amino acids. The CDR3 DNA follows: TGTGCCAGCAGCCCACCGGGACTAGCGGGGGGGCACGAGCAGTACTTC. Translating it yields CASSPPGLAGGHEQYF.